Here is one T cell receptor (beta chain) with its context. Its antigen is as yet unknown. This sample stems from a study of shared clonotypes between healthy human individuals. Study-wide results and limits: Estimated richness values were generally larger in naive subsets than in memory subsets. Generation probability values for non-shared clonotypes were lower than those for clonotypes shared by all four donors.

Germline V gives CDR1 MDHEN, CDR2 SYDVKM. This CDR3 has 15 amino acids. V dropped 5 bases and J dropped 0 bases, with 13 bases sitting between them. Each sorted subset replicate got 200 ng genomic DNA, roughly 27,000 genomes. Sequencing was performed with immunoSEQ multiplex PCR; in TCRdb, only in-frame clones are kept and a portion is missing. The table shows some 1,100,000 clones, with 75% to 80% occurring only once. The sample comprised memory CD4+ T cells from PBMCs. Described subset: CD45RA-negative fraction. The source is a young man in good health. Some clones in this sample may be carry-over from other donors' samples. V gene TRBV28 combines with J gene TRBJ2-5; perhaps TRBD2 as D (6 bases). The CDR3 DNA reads TGTGCCAGCAGTCAAAGGACGGGGGACCAAGAGACCCAGTACTTC. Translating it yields CASSQRTGDQETQYF.